These 9 T cell receptor beta chains were sequenced from one sample in a study of blood T cell repertoires in COVID-19. TCRdb's table, derived via immunoSEQ multiplex PCR, lists solely in-frame clones and lacks some. The table lists more than 300,000 clones, approximately 87% of them singletons. Source material: peripheral blood. These receptors were collected from a woman between 50 and 59 years old with COVID-19, enrolled during active disease.

J is TRBJ1-1 and V is TRBV21-1; the table's D call of TRBD1 was not tested on the DNA. TRBV21-1 is a pseudogene segment. The CDR3 runs 12 residues. CDR3 amino acids: CASRQGGPEAFF. As DNA, the CDR3 is TGTGCCAGCCGACAGGGGGGACCCGAAGCTTTCTTT.

V usage is TRBV20-1 and J usage is TRBJ2-2; TRBD2 matches 9 bases. V lost 3 bases and J lost 8; bases outside the gene matches: 10. CDR1 is DFQATT and CDR2 is SNEGSKA in the germline V gene (reference sequence). The CDR3 length is 15 residues. The CDR3 DNA is TGCAGTGCTAGTGTTGGGGTAGCGGGAGTGGGGGAGCTGTTTTTT. Its translation is CSASVGVAGVGELFF.

The rearrangement uses TRBV19 and TRBJ2-3; 10 bases align to TRBD2. Germline CDR1 LNHDA, CDR2 SQIVND (reference sequence). The CDR3 totals 18 residues. V shed 6 bases, J shed 6 bases, and the junction held 18 bases outside the gene matches. The CDR3 nucleotides read TGTGCCAGTAGCGACCTGCTAGCGGGAGTACTAGTGGGGGATACGCAGTATTTT. Its protein product is CASSDLLAGVLVGDTQYF. The whole variable domain, remainder taken from reference TRBV19 and TRBJ2-3, is DGGITQSPKYLFRKEGQNVTLSCEQNLNHDAMYWYRQDPGQGLRLIYYSQIVNDFQKGDIAEGYSVSREKKESFPLTVTSAQKNPTAFYLCASSDLLAGVLVGDTQYFGPGTRLTVL.

V and J are TRBV11-3 and TRBJ2-1; the D is unclear. Per germline, CDR1 SGHNT and CDR2 YENEEA. This CDR3 has 12 amino acids. V was cut by 5 bases and J by 8 bases, with 10 bases left in between. The CDR3 sequence is CASSPRWDEQFF. The DNA of the CDR3 is TGTGCCAGCAGCCCGAGGTGGGATGAGCAGTTCTTC.

This clone appeared a few times. J is TRBJ1-2 and V is TRBV19; D gene ambiguous. The V gene lost 5 bases and the J gene lost 4 bases, with 11 bases spanning the gap. The CDR3 extends over 13 amino acids. Germline loops: CDR1 LNHDA, CDR2 SQIVND (reference sequence). CDR3 loop: CASSGLRIYGYTF. For the CDR3, the DNA is TGTGCCAGTAGTGGGCTACGAATCTATGGCTACACCTTC.

The gene calls are TRBV7-6 and TRBJ2-1; TRBD2 matches 8 bases. This CDR3 has 16 residues. V lost 3 bases, J lost 6 bases, and 10 bases stayed unmatched. CDR1 is SGHVS, CDR2 FNYEAQ, per germline. The chain's CDR3 is CASSLLLTAGGNEQFF. CDR3 DNA sequence: TGTGCCAGCAGCTTGCTTTTGACGGCGGGAGGCAATGAGCAGTTCTTC.

This sequence joins TRBV2 and TRBJ2-1; a possible D gene is TRBD2 (5 bases). Germline CDR1 SNHLY, CDR2 FYNNEI. There are 15 residues in the CDR3. Trimming left V 2 bases short and J 0 bases short, with 8 bases between. CDR3 bases: TGTGCCAGCAGTGAAAGAGGGAGCTCCTACAATGAGCAGTTCTTC. It is translated as CASSERGSSYNEQFF.

This chain connects TRBV5-4 to TRBJ2-1; D remains unclear. Germline V gives CDR1 SGHNT, CDR2 YYREEE (reference sequence). The length of the CDR3 is 14 residues. Trimming took 4 bases from V and 4 from J, leaving 12 bases between them. DNA for the CDR3: TGTGCCAGCAGCCCCCGTTTGTCTTACAATGAGCAGTTCTTC. Translation: CASSPRLSYNEQFF.

The rearrangement links TRBV6-6 to TRBJ2-7, with a weak D call TRBD2 (6 bases). This CDR3 region has 15 residues. In germline, CDR1 is MNHNY, CDR2 SVGAGI (reference sequence). The V and J ends lost 6 bases and 4 bases respectively, with 19 bases between them. The CDR3, as DNA: TGTGCCAGCAGCCCCAACCGGGGGTTAAGGTACGAGCAGTACTTC. Protein: CASSPNRGLRYEQYF.